Following are 19 T cell receptor beta chains from one sample sequenced in a study of beta chain features in type 1 diabetes. Overall study results and limits: Significant though moderate, a shortening of TCRB CDR3s appeared in all four CD4+ subsets of Type 1 diabetes patients.

No antigen has been assigned to these receptors. Since all of the isolated RNA was reverse transcribed, expressed TCRB transcripts were what got sequenced. TCRdb keeps only in-frame clones here, not all; method: immunoSEQ multiplex PCR. This sample has roughly 100,000 clones, with under 30% found just once. The sample was central memory CD4+ T cells from blood. The receptors here all came from a woman aged 18-35 years with type 1 diabetes.

This clone occurred a few times. DNA for the CDR3: TGTGCCAGCTCACCCAATGGCGGCTCTGGCTACACCTTC. This codes for CASSPNGGSGYTF. The chain employs TRBV18 and TRBJ1-2; no reliable D call. Trimming left V 3 bases short and J 7 bases short, with 12 bases between. The CDR3 extends over 13 amino acids. The germline V gene has CDR1 KGHSH and CDR2 LQKENI.

The chain links TRBV18 to TRBJ2-5; D is undetermined. The CDR3 totals 11 residues. CDR1 and CDR2 (germline): KGHSH, LQKENI. V was pared by 4 bases and J by 2 bases, with 2 bases between. CDR3 in DNA: TGTGCCAGCTCACTACAAGAGACCCAGTACTTC. Translating it yields CASSLQETQYF.

The chain employs TRBV7-2 and TRBJ2-2; D might be TRBD2 (7 bases). Germline CDR1 is SGHTA and CDR2 is FQGNSA. V lost 2 bases and J 5 bases, leaving 12 bases between the germline ends. The CDR3 runs to 15 residues. CDR3 sequence (DNA): TGTGCCAGCAGCTTATTTGGGGGGGCTACCGGGGAGCTGTTTTTT. Translated: CASSLFGGATGELFF.

J is TRBJ2-1 and V is TRBV6-1; 9 positions match TRBD2. The germline V gene encodes CDR1 MNHNS and CDR2 SASEGT. The CDR3 consists of 15 residues. The ends lost 4 bases at V and 7 bases at J; junction bases unmatched: 8. The DNA of the CDR3 is TGTGCCAGCAGTGTTCCGGGACTAGCCGATAATGAGCAGTTCTTC. Translation: CASSVPGLADNEQFF.

This clone was counted ten times or more. This chain connects TRBV19 to TRBJ2-3, with D maybe TRBD2 (5 bases). The CDR3 length is 13 residues. Germline CDR1 is LNHDA and CDR2 is SQIVND (reference sequence). The germline V and J ends were trimmed by 6 bases and 6 bases, with 13 bases remaining between them. The CDR3 protein is CASRTLTGDTQYF. The CDR3, as DNA: TGTGCCAGTAGAACACTGACGGGGGATACGCAGTATTTT. Supplemented by reference TRBV19 and TRBJ2-3, the full variable domain reads DGGITQSPKYLFRKEGQNVTLSCEQNLNHDAMYWYRQDPGQGLRLIYYSQIVNDFQKGDIAEGYSVSREKKESFPLTVTSAQKNPTAFYLCASRTLTGDTQYFGPGTRLTVL.

The sample holds a few counts of this clone. The genes are TRBV4-2 and TRBJ2-3; weak D call: TRBD2 (5 bases). This CDR3 spans 14 amino acids. V was clipped by 6 bases and J by 2 bases, with 12 bases between them. CDR1 and CDR2 (germline): LGHNA, YNFKEQ. The DNA of the CDR3 is TGTGCCAGCAGGGGTTTTCGGGACACAGATACGCAGTATTTT. Its translation: CASRGFRDTDTQYF.

The sample holds a few counts of this clone. The V call is TRBV30, the J call TRBJ2-4; tentatively, D is TRBD1 (5 bases). Trimming took off 2 bases at V and 1 base at J, with 12 bases between the two ends. The CDR3 runs to 15 residues. Germline lookup yields CDR1 GTSNPN and CDR2 SVGIG (reference sequence). CDR3 sequence: CAWSTGAWAKNIQYF. CDR3 nucleotides: TGTGCCTGGAGTACAGGAGCGTGGGCCAAAAACATTCAGTACTTC.

A few counts support this clone. The chain's CDR3 is CASSLATRAAAETQYF. DNA for the CDR3: TGCGCCAGCAGCTTGGCCACACGGGCAGCGGCTGAGACCCAGTACTTC. V and J are TRBV5-1 and TRBJ2-5, with D tentatively TRBD2 (5 bases). V was cut by 0 bases and J by 5 bases, with 17 bases left in between. This CDR3 is 16 amino acids long. CDR1 and CDR2 (germline): SGHRS, YFSETQ.

The chain joins TRBV19 to TRBJ2-3; 7 bases agree with TRBD1. V lost 9 bases, J lost 3 bases, and 6 bases stayed unmatched. Germline values: CDR1 LNHDA, CDR2 SQIVND (reference sequence). The CDR3 extends over 13 amino acids. The CDR3 region is CASGPTGTDTQYF. The CDR3 nucleotides read TGTGCCAGCGGGCCGACAGGGACAGATACGCAGTATTTT.

Only a few counts were recorded for this clone. The chain carries TRBV5-1 and TRBJ1-4; tentatively, D is TRBD1 (5 bases). V lost 1 base and J lost 8, with 15 bases in between. Germline CDR1 and CDR2: SGHRS and YFSETQ. The CDR3 is made up of 15 amino acids. The CDR3 DNA sequence: TGCGCCAGCAGCTTGTCGCAGGGTAAGGGAGAAAAACTGTTTTTT. It codes for CASSLSQGKGEKLFF. Supplemented by reference TRBV5-1 and TRBJ1-4, the full variable domain reads KAGVTQTPRYLIKTRGQQVTLSCSPISGHRSVSWYQQTPGQGLQFLFEYFSETQRNKGNFPGRFSGRQFSNSRSEMNVSTLELGDSALYLCASSLSQGKGEKLFFGSGTQLSVL.

This clone was observed a few times. The V call is TRBV4-2, the J call TRBJ1-1; D not certain. V lost 2 bases and J 10 bases, leaving 17 bases between the germline ends. Germline V CDR1 and CDR2: LGHNA, YNFKEQ. The CDR3 has 14 residues. The chain's CDR3 is CASSQSFGSSGAFF. The CDR3 region has the DNA TGTGCCAGCAGCCAATCTTTCGGGAGTTCGGGAGCTTTCTTT.

The chain couples TRBV6-1 to TRBJ1-5; the D gene is possibly TRBD1 (5 bases). The CDR3 contains 15 residues. V was shortened by 3 bases and J by 0 bases, with 9 bases between the two germline ends. The germline gives CDR1 MNHNS, CDR2 SASEGT. The CDR3 loop is CASSDGQGSNQPQHF. CDR3 sequence (DNA): TGTGCCAGCAGTGATGGTCAGGGTAGCAATCAGCCCCAGCATTTT.

This clone was counted a few times. The rearrangement joins TRBV2 to TRBJ2-7; TRBD2 matches 8 bases. The CDR3 loop spans 15 amino acids. The germline gives CDR1 SNHLY, CDR2 FYNNEI. The V segment lost 0 bases and the J segment 7 bases; nucleotides outside the gene matches: 8. The CDR3 bases are TGTGCCAGCAGTGAAGCGCTTAGACTAGCGAGTGAGCAGTACGTC. Translation gives CASSEALRLASEQYV.

This clone turned up a few times. CDR3 sequence reads: CASLGSGTDTQYF. The CDR3, as DNA: TGTGCCAGCCTTGGTAGTGGCACAGATACGCAGTATTTT. The chain joins TRBV6-5 to TRBJ2-3; D not resolved. Per germline, CDR1 MNHEY and CDR2 SVGAGI. CDR3 size: 13 residues. V shed 8 bases and J shed 1 base, with 10 bases lying between them.

The rearrangement joins TRBV7-8 to TRBJ1-5; weak D call: TRBD1 (5 bases). This CDR3 has 13 amino acids. Trimming shortened V by 5 bases and J by 7 bases, and 12 bases separated the two germline ends. Germline V gene lookup returns CDR1 SGHVS and CDR2 FQNEAQ. The CDR3 loop reads CASSRQGQQPQHF. The CDR3 DNA follows: TGTGCCAGCAGCCGGCAGGGCCAACAGCCCCAGCATTTT.

In its sample, this clone was seen a few times. This sequence joins TRBV6-5 and TRBJ1-2; D uncertain. The CDR3 runs 12 residues. V shed 5 bases and J shed 4 bases, with 8 bases lying between them. The germline gives CDR1 MNHEY, CDR2 SVGAGI. For the CDR3, the DNA is TGTGCCAGCAGTCTATATGGCTATGGCTACACCTTC. As protein: CASSLYGYGYTF.

This clone has a handful of counts. This chain uses TRBV20-1 with TRBJ2-7, with D uncertain. CDR1 DFQATT and CDR2 SNEGSKA come from the germline V gene (reference sequence). The germline V and J ends were trimmed by 6 bases and 5 bases, with 11 bases remaining between them. The CDR3 is made up of 11 amino acids. This CDR3 reads CSAKETHEQYV. For the CDR3, the DNA is TGCAGTGCCAAAGAGACACACGAGCAGTACGTC.

Only one count was recorded for this clone. The rearrangement uses TRBV7-6 and TRBJ2-1; D is ambiguous. Germline V gene lookup returns CDR1 SGHVS and CDR2 FNYEAQ. The ends were cut back, 1 base at V and 10 bases at J, with 11 bases in the middle. CDR3 length: 13 amino acids. The CDR3 sequence: CASSLGPIMEQFF. CDR3 DNA: TGTGCCAGCAGCTTAGGGCCCATAATGGAGCAGTTCTTC.

J is TRBJ2-4 and V is TRBV7-2; no definite D call. Germline lookup yields CDR1 SGHTA and CDR2 FQGNSA. The CDR3 contains 15 residues. Trimming left V 5 bases short and J 5 bases short, with 16 bases between. The CDR3 spells CASSLSSNSENIQYF. CDR3 nucleotide sequence: TGTGCCAGCAGCCTATCTTCCAATTCCGAAAACATTCAGTACTTC.